The rows below give T cell receptor beta chains drawn from one sample of a study of type 1 regulatory T cells. No antigen has been identified for these receptors. TCRdb itself ran the reads through MiXCR, one entry per CDR3 protein. Counted here are 60,000 to 80,000 distinct CDR3 sequences, 55% to 80% occurring once; the ten biggest clones make up 7.6%. The sample was cultured T cells, either the whole culture or a sorted T cell fraction (not recorded which). The receptors come from a human donor in good health. The CDR3 runs from the conserved cysteine through the conserved F or W. A D gene is named only where the DNA matches it firmly. Size tells how often a clone was seen (once, few, many) or the class of an expanded clone, and some rows leave it out.

v_gene	d_gene	j_gene	abundance	CDR3aa	CDR3nt
TRBV5-1	.	TRBJ2-2	.	CASSSLSTSWREGTGELFF	TGCGCCAGCAGCTCCCTCTCTACTAGCTGGAGAGAAGGCACCGGGGAGCTGTTTTTT
TRBV9	TRBD2	TRBJ2-1	.	CASSSAGGLVNEQFF	TGTGCCAGCAGCTCAGCGGGAGGGCTCGTCAATGAGCAGTTCTTC
TRBV20-1	TRBD1	TRBJ1-5	.	CSAKSGTGYSNQPQHF	TGCAGTGCTAAGTCCGGGACAGGGTATAGCAATCAGCCCCAGCACTTT
TRBV5-1	TRBD2	TRBJ2-7	once	CASSFIAGAAYEQYF	TGCGCCAGCAGCTTTATAGCGGGAGCGGCCTACGAGCAGTACTTC
TRBV25-1	TRBD1	TRBJ1-4	once	CASSEAQGAGEKLFF	TGTGCCAGCAGTGAAGCACAGGGGGCGGGTGAAAAACTGTTTTTT
TRBV15	.	TRBJ1-4	.	CATSSPVQGPTNEKLFF	TGTGCCACCAGCAGCCCGGTACAGGGTCCGACTAATGAAAAACTGTTTTTT
TRBV2	.	TRBJ2-3	.	CASNRVDLTDTQYF	TGTGCCAGCAATCGTGTCGACCTCACAGATACGCAGTATTTT
TRBV5-5	.	TRBJ2-7	few	CASSLAFYEQYF	TGTGCCAGCAGCTTAGCCTTCTACGAGCAGTACTTC
TRBV7-2	.	TRBJ2-7	.	CASSLAETMYEQYF	TGTGCCAGCAGCTTAGCGGAGACGATGTACGAGCAGTACTTC
TRBV20-1	TRBD2	TRBJ2-5	.	CSALTSGRHAETQYF	TGCAGTGCGTTGACTAGCGGGAGGCACGCAGAGACCCAGTACTTC
TRBV20-1	.	TRBJ1-2	once	CSATGGEAANNYGYTF	TGCAGTGCTACCGGCGGGGAGGCAGCAAATAACTATGGCTACACCTTC
TRBV1	.	TRBJ2-1	.	CTSSWRTGSGRSPDYNEQFF	TGCACCAGCAGCTGGAGAACGGGAAGCGGGAGGAGCCCGGACTACAATGAGCAGTTCTTC
TRBV6-4	.	TRBJ2-2	.	CASSLRLGAGELFF	TGTGCCAGCAGCCTACGCCTTGGGGCCGGGGAGCTGTTTTTT
TRBV11-2	TRBD2	TRBJ2-2	.	CASSRISGRTDTGELFF	TGTGCCAGCAGCCGTATTAGCGGGAGAACCGACACCGGGGAGCTGTTTTTT
TRBV9	.	TRBJ1-2	.	CASSVANHGYTF	TGTGCCAGCAGCGTAGCTAACCATGGCTACACCTTC
TRBV18	TRBD2	TRBJ2-5	few	CASSPLLAGATRSQETQYF	TGTGCCAGCTCACCTTTACTAGCGGGAGCAACTCGATCTCAAGAGACCCAGTACTTC
TRBV11-1	.	TRBJ2-4	.	CASSSQLYGIQYF	TGTGCCAGCAGCTCCCAGCTTTATGGCATTCAGTACTTC
TRBV4-2	.	TRBJ2-2	.	CASSQSPANTGELFF	TGTGCCAGCAGCCAATCCCCTGCGAACACCGGGGAGCTGTTTTTT
TRBV9	TRBD2	TRBJ2-7	.	CASSVELAGVGEQYF	TGTGCCAGCAGCGTAGAGTTAGCGGGAGTCGGAGAGCAGTACTTC
TRBV5-1	TRBD1	TRBJ1-2	few	CASSSQTGESLSGYTF	TGCGCCAGCAGCTCCCAGACAGGGGAATCTCTTTCGGGCTACACCTTC
TRBV7-8	.	TRBJ1-2	.	CASSLGGANYGYTF	TGTGCCAGCAGCTTGGGGGGAGCTAACTATGGCTACACCTTC
TRBV3-1	.	TRBJ1-4	.	CASSQDQASNEKLFF	TGTGCCAGCAGCCAAGACCAGGCTTCTAATGAAAAACTGTTTTTT
TRBV11-1	TRBD2	TRBJ2-1	.	CASSYELAGVSNEQFF	TGTGCCAGCAGCTACGAACTAGCGGGAGTGTCCAATGAGCAGTTCTTC
TRBV18	TRBD2	TRBJ2-3	.	CASSPFTGTSGRDTQYF	TGTGCCAGCTCACCCTTTACCGGGACTAGCGGGAGAGATACGCAGTATTTT
TRBV4-1	.	TRBJ2-7	.	CASSQDRGGGAYEQYF	TGCGCCAGCAGCCAAGATCGGGGTGGCGGGGCCTACGAGCAGTACTTC
TRBV10-2	TRBD1	TRBJ2-5	.	CASSEATGRETQYF	TGCGCCAGCAGTGAGGCGACAGGGCGAGAGACCCAGTACTTC
TRBV7-2	.	TRBJ2-3	few	CASSSQSRRDTQYF	TGTGCCAGCAGCTCCCAATCTCGCAGGGATACGCAGTATTTT
TRBV20-1	.	TRBJ2-1	few	CSVIGDAPYNEQFF	TGCAGTGTCATCGGGGATGCCCCCTACAATGAGCAGTTCTTC
TRBV7-2	.	TRBJ2-1	.	CASSLGSSNEQFF	TGTGCCAGCAGCCTGGGGTCTTCCAATGAGCAGTTCTTC
TRBV20-1	TRBD2	TRBJ2-7	.	CSGAGGDYEQYF	TGCAGTGGAGCGGGAGGTGACTACGAGCAGTACTTC
TRBV30	TRBD2	TRBJ2-7	few	CAWSVAGLAGVGAEQYF	TGTGCCTGGAGTGTAGCCGGACTAGCGGGAGTAGGGGCCGAGCAGTACTTC
TRBV20-1	.	TRBJ2-7	.	CSVGRGANQYEQYF	TGCAGTGTCGGAAGGGGCGCAAACCAATACGAGCAGTACTTC
TRBV19	TRBD2	TRBJ2-7	.	CASSMPGLADYEQYF	TGTGCCAGTAGTATGCCGGGACTAGCGGACTACGAGCAGTACTTC
TRBV7-2	.	TRBJ1-4	medium-sized	CASSTGPTNEKLFF	TGTGCCAGCAGCACTGGTCCAACTAATGAAAAACTGTTTTTT
TRBV7-2	TRBD2	TRBJ2-3	.	CASSLAKLAGVGDTQYF	TGTGCCAGCAGCTTAGCGAAGCTAGCGGGAGTAGGAGATACGCAGTATTTT
TRBV29-1	.	TRBJ2-1	few	CSVEGAGQRSYNEQFF	TGCAGCGTTGAAGGGGCGGGACAAAGGAGCTACAATGAGCAGTTCTTC
TRBV28	.	TRBJ2-7	.	CASSLIQGSHEQYF	TGTGCCAGCAGTTTAATCCAGGGGTCCCACGAGCAGTACTTC
TRBV11-1	.	TRBJ2-1	.	CASSLPGPRDEQFF	TGTGCCAGCAGCTTACCCGGGCCTAGGGATGAGCAGTTCTTC
TRBV20-1	TRBD1	TRBJ1-1	.	CSAREGGSNTKAFF	TGCAGTGCTAGAGAAGGGGGCAGTAACACTAAAGCTTTCTTT
TRBV2	.	TRBJ1-1	many	CASSPTELVAFF	TGTGCCAGCAGTCCCACAGAGCTCGTAGCTTTCTTT
TRBV20-1	.	TRBJ1-1	many	CSARAVANTEAFF	TGCAGTGCTAGAGCGGTCGCGAACACTGAAGCTTTCTTT
TRBV20-1	.	TRBJ2-1	.	CSASGTDNNEQFF	TGCAGTGCATCCGGGACTGATAACAATGAGCAGTTCTTC
TRBV3-1	TRBD1	TRBJ1-5	.	CASSQDGTGLNQPQHF	TGTGCCAGCAGCCAAGATGGGACAGGCCTAAATCAGCCCCAGCATTTT
TRBV7-3	.	TRBJ2-7	.	CASSPPPGAAISYEQYF	TGTGCCAGCAGCCCACCCCCCGGGGCAGCCATTTCCTACGAGCAGTACTTC
TRBV12-3/TRBV12-4	TRBD1	TRBJ2-7	.	CASSSMTGAAEQYF	TGTGCCAGCAGTTCAATGACAGGGGCTGCGGAGCAGTACTTC
TRBV28	.	TRBJ1-4	.	CASSGSGATNEKLFF	TGTGCCAGCAGTGGGTCGGGTGCAACTAATGAAAAACTGTTTTTT
TRBV10-3	TRBD1	TRBJ2-5	.	CAIRGQEGTETQYF	TGTGCCATCAGGGGACAGGAGGGAACGGAGACCCAGTACTTC
TRBV7-2	TRBD1	TRBJ1-1	.	CASSRTGIEAFF	TGTGCCAGCAGCAGGACAGGGATCGAAGCTTTCTTT
TRBV20-1	.	TRBJ2-7	.	CSASLWRTNYEQYF	TGCAGTGCTAGCCTATGGCGGACGAACTACGAGCAGTACTTC
TRBV29-1	.	TRBJ2-7	many	CSVVLGQEQYF	TGCAGCGTTGTCCTGGGACAAGAGCAGTACTTC
TRBV11-1	TRBD1	TRBJ2-5	few	CASSSGTGATIQETQYF	TGTGCCAGCAGCTCGGGAACAGGGGCAACGATCCAAGAGACCCAGTACTTC
TRBV3-1	TRBD1	TRBJ1-6	once	CASSQDGQGDSPLHF	TGTGCCAGCAGCCAAGATGGACAGGGGGATTCACCCCTCCACTTT
TRBV7-8	.	TRBJ2-7	.	CVSSLPPTYEQYF	TGTGTCAGCAGCCTCCCGCCAACCTACGAGCAGTACTTC
TRBV20-1	TRBD2	TRBJ2-7	.	CSARDHGRLYEQYF	TGCAGTGCTAGAGATCACGGGAGGCTATACGAGCAGTACTTC
TRBV6-2/TRBV6-3	TRBD2	TRBJ2-7	.	CASSLTPGLAGASSYEQYF	TGTGCCAGCAGTCTGACCCCGGGACTAGCGGGAGCATCGTCCTACGAGCAGTACTTC